This T cell receptor beta chain was profiled in a study of PD-1 blockade in mismatch repair-deficient tumors. V was trimmed by 4 bases and J by 1 base, leaving 20 bases between them. The CDR3 covers 17 residues. Germline assignment: CDR1 SGDLS and CDR2 YYNGEE. Here immunoSEQ multiplex PCR was the method, and the copy in TCRdb shows in-frame clones only, minus some. The repertoire includes around 51,000 clones, about 84% of them detected once, and roughly 8.8% sits in the top ten. Study-wide points: Tumor-resident clones, often undetectable pretreatment in blood, expanded then contracted after pembrolizumab.

This clone appeared once. Its antigen is not identified. Mismatch repair deficiency was confirmed in all patients, by PCR or immunohistochemistry. The TCR-sequenced patients were a few responders to pembrolizumab. Material: peripheral blood, obtained around 19 weeks after starting pembrolizumab. The chain employs TRBV9 and TRBJ1-2, with D possibly matching TRBD1 (6 bases). The receptor comes from an adult with mismatch repair-deficient cancer. The CDR3 DNA reads TGTGCCAGCAGCCCCCGAGCAGGGGTGGCCCATAACTATGGCTACACCTTC. It yields the protein CASSPRAGVAHNYGYTF.